The sequence of this T cell receptor (beta chain) was determined in a study of T cell responses to AZD1222 COVID-19 vaccine. The CDR3 contains 14 residues. The V and J ends lost 6 bases and 3 bases respectively, with 14 bases between them. Germline CDR1 reads MNHEY; CDR2 reads SVGAGI. The repertoire was sequenced with immunoSEQ multiplex PCR; TCRdb's copy has only in-frame clones and lacks some. This sample carries approximately 76,000 clones, around nine tenths of them seen once, and the ten largest clones take roughly 4.3%. This clonotype was sampled from an adult in good health. J is TRBJ2-5 and V is TRBV6-5; D is possibly TRBD1 (6 bases). This material consisted of peripheral blood, taken on day 0 of MenACWY control vaccination. CDR3 bases: TGTGCCAGCAGCCAGCTGACAGGAAAAGAGACCCAGTACTTC. Translating it yields CASSQLTGKETQYF.